This T cell receptor beta chain derives from a study of cytomegalovirus exposure and HLA in healthy donors. The PCR was carried out with 60 Vbeta primers and 13 Jbeta primers. Profiled with immunoSEQ multiplex PCR; TCRdb holds only in-frame clones, not every one. Of approximately 130,000 clones listed, about 82% were seen once; the top ten hold about 1.2%. CDR1 is MNHEY, CDR2 SVGAGI, per germline. This CDR3 has 15 amino acids. V was shortened by 6 bases and J by 3 bases, with 18 bases between the two germline ends. There were likely unrecorded immune exposures, though donors were nominally healthy when sampled.

The chain has TRBV6-5 and TRBJ2-7; D may be TRBD1 (5 bases). The clonotype was recovered from a boy younger than 18 in good health and CMV-seronegative. Sequences were obtained from PBMCs. The CDR3 here is CASRKGPLSLYEQYF. As DNA, the CDR3 is TGTGCCAGCAGGAAGGGGCCACTCTCACTCTACGAGCAGTACTTC.